The clone carrying this T cell receptor (beta chain) was seen a few times. Its antigen remains unidentified. This sample is part of a study of T-cell memory formation after mild COVID-19. Overall study context: The TCR clusters were mostly specific to one donor. Study results and limitations: The CD4+ clones that contracted clustered mainly within CM and EM, and the CD8+ clones concentrated in EMRA.

Germline V gives CDR1 DFQATT, CDR2 SNEGSKA (reference sequence). V was shortened by 5 bases and J by 2 bases, with 18 bases between the two germline ends. This CDR3 has 15 amino acids. TCRdb processed the 5' RACE reads anew with MiXCR; each CDR3 protein has one entry. The sample lists about 300,000 distinct CDR3 sequences, roughly a fifth occurring once. Sequencing was carried out using PBMCs or a T cell subset sorted from them (not recorded which). The receptor was isolated from a man in his late teens or twenties who had mild COVID-19 (a few samples of this study predate the infection). Cell type and time point are not known. The J gene is TRBJ1-1, the V gene TRBV20-1, with D uncertain. The CDR3 protein is CSAPPGGGINTEAFF. CDR3 DNA sequence: TGCAGTGCTCCCCCCGGTGGAGGAATAAACACTGAAGCTTTCTTT.